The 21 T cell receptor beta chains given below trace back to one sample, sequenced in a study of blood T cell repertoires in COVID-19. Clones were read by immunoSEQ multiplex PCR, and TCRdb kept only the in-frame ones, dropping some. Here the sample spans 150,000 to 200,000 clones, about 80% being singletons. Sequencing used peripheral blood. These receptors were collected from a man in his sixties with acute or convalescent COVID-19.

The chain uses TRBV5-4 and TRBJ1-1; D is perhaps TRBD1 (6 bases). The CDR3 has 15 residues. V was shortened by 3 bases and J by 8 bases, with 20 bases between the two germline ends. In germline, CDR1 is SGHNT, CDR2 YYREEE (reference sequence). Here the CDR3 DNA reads TGTGCCAGCAGCTCAGGGGAAGATCAGCTTAAAGAAGCTTTCTTT. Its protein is CASSSGEDQLKEAFF.

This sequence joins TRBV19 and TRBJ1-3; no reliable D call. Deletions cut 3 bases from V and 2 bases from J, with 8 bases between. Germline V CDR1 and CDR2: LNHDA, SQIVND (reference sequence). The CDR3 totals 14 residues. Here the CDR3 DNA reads TGTGCCAGTAGTATTCCCGGAGCTGGAAACACCATATATTTT. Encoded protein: CASSIPGAGNTIYF.

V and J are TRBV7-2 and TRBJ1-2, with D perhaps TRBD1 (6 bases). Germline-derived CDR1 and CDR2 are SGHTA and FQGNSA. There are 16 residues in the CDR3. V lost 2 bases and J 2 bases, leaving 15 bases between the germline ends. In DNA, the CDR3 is TGTGCCAGCAGCTTAAGCGTAGGGGGGGGCAACTATGGCTACACCTTC. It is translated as CASSLSVGGGNYGYTF.

CDR3 region: CASTDSQPYGYTF. The CDR3 nucleotides are TGTGCCAGCACGGACTCACAGCCTTATGGCTACACCTTC. This chain connects TRBV7-8 to TRBJ1-2; no reliable D call. This CDR3 region has 13 residues. Trimming cost V 7 bases and J 5 bases, with 14 bases left between them. The germline CDR1 and CDR2 sequences are SGHVS and FQNEAQ.

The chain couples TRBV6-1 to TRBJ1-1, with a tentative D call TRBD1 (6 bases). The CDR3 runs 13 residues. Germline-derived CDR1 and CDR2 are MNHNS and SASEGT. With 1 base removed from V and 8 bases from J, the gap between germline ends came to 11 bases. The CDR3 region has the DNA TGTGCCAGCAGTGAAGAGGGGACATTCGAAGCTTTCTTT. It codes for CASSEEGTFEAFF.

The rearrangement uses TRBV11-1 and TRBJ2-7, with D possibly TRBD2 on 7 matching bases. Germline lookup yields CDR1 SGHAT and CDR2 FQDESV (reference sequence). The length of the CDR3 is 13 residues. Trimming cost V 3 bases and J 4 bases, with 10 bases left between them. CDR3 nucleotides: TGTGCCAGCAGCTTCGGGGGGCCTTACGAGCAGTACTTC. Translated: CASSFGGPYEQYF.

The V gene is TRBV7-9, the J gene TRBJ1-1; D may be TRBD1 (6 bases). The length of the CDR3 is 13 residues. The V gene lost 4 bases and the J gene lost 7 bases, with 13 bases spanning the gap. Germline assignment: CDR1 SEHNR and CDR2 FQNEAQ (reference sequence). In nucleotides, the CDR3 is TGTGCCAGCAGCTCACAGGACAGCCTTGAAGCTTTCTTT. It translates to CASSSQDSLEAFF.

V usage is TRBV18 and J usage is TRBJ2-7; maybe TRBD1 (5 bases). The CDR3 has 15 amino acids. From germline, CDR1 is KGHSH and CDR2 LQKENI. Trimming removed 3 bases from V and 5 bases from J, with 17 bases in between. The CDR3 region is CASSPQWGRAHEQYF. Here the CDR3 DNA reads TGTGCCAGCTCACCCCAATGGGGCAGGGCCCACGAGCAGTACTTC.

Here the CDR3 reads CASSLLGQGSTGELFF. The CDR3 DNA reads TGTGCCAGCAGCTTGTTGGGACAGGGAAGCACCGGGGAGCTGTTTTTT. The chain combines TRBV5-4 with TRBJ2-2, with 9 positions matching TRBD1. CDR1 and CDR2 from the germline V gene are SGHNT and YYREEE (reference sequence). The J segment lost 4 bases and the V segment lost 1 base, leaving 5 bases of the junction unmatched. The CDR3 has 16 amino acids.

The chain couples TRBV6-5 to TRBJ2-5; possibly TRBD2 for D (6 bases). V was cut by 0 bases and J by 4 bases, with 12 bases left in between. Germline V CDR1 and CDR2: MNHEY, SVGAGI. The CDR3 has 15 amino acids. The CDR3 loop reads CASSYSPGGGETQYF. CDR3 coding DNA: TGTGCCAGCAGTTACTCACCCGGGGGAGGAGAGACCCAGTACTTC.

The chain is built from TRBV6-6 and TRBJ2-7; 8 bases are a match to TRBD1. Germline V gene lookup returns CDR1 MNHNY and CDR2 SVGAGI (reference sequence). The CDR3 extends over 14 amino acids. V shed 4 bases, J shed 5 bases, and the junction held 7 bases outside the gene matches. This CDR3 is CASSSTLDRDEQYF. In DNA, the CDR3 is TGTGCCAGCAGTTCCACACTGGACAGGGACGAGCAGTACTTC.

In DNA form, the CDR3 reads TGCGCCAGCAGGGATGGGACTAGCGGGAAAGAGACCCAGTACTTC. Residues: CASRDGTSGKETQYF. The rearrangement links TRBV5-1 to TRBJ2-5; 13 bases fit TRBD2. The CDR3 spans 15 residues. Trimming took 5 bases from V and 3 from J; bases not matched to a gene: 4. Germline values: CDR1 SGHRS, CDR2 YFSETQ.

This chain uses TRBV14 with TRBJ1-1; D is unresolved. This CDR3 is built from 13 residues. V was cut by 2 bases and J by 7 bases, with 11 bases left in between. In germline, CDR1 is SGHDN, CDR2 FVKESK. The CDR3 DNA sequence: TGTGCCAGCAGCCAACAGTCCGGGATTGAAGCTTTCTTT. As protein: CASSQQSGIEAFF. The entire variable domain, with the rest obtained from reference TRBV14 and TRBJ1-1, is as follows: EAGVTQFPSHSVIEKGQTVTLRCDPISGHDNLYWYRRVMGKEIKFLLHFVKESKQDESGMPNNRFLAERTGGTYSTLKVQPAELEDSGVYFCASSQQSGIEAFFGQGTRLTVV.

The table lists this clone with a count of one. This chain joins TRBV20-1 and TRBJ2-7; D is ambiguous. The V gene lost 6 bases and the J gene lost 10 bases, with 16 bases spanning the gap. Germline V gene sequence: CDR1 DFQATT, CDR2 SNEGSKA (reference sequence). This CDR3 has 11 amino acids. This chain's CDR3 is CSALYRLEQYF. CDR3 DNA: TGCAGTGCCCTCTATCGACTTGAACAGTACTTC.

The CDR3 DNA sequence: TGTGCCAGCAGCTCCCCCCTTTTTAGCACTGAAGCTTTCTTT. This codes for CASSSPLFSTEAFF. J is TRBJ1-1 and V is TRBV7-2, with D unresolved. The CDR3 length is 14 residues. Germline values: CDR1 SGHTA, CDR2 FQGNSA. V shed 4 bases and J shed 4 bases, with 13 bases lying between them.

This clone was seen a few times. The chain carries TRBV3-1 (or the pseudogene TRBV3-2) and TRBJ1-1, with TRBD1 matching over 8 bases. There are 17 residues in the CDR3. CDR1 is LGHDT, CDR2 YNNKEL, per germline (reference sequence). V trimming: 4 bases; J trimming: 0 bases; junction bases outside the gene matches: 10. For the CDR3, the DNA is TGTGCCAGCAGCCGGGACAGGTCCCCCTACATGAACACTGAAGCTTTCTTT. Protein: CASSRDRSPYMNTEAFF.

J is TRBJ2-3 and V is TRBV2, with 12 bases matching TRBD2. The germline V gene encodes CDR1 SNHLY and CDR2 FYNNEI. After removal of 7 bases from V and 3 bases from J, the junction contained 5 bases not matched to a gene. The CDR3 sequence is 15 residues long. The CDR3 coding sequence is TGTGCCAGCACCGGACTAGCGGGATTTACAGATACGCAGTATTTT. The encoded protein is CASTGLAGFTDTQYF.

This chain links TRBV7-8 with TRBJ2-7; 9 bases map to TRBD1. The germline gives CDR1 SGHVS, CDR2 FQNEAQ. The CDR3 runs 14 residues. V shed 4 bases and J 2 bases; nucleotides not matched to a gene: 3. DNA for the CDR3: TGTGCCAGCAGCTATGGACAGGGGCCCTACGAGCAGTACTTC. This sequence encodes CASSYGQGPYEQYF.

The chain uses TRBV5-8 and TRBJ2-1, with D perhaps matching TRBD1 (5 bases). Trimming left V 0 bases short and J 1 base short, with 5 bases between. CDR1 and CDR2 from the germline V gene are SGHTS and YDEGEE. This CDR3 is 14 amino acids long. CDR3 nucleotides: TGTGCCAGCAGCTTGGAGGGGTCCTACAATGAGCAGTTCTTC. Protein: CASSLEGSYNEQFF.

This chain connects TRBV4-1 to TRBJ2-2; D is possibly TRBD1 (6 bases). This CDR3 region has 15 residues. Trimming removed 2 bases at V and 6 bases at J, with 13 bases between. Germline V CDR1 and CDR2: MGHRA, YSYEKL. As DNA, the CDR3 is TGCGCCAGCAGCCAACCGGGACAAAGACCCGGGGAGCTGTTTTTT. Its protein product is CASSQPGQRPGELFF.

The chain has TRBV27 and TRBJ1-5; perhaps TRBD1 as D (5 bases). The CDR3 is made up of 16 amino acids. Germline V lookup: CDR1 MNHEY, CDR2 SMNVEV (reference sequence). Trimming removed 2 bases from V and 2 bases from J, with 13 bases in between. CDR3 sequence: CASSLGMGGGNQPQHF. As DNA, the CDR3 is TGTGCCAGCAGTTTAGGGATGGGAGGGGGCAATCAGCCCCAGCATTTT.